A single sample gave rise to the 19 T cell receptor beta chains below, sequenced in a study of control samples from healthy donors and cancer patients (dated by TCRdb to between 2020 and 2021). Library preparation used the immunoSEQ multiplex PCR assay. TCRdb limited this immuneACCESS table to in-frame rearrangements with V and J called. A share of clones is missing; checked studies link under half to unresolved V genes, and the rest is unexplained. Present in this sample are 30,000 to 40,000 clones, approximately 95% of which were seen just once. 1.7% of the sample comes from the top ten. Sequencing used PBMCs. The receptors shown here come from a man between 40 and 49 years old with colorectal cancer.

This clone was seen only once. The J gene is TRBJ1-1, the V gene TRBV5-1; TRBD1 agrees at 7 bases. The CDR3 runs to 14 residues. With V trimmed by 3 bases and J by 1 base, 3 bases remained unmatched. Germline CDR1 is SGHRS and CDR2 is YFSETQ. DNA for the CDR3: TGCGCCAGCAGCTCTCAGGGGGGGAACACTGAAGCTTTCTTT. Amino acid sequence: CASSSQGGNTEAFF.

The CDR3 sequence is CASSDPGQGAREQYF. CDR3 coding DNA: TGTGCCAGCAGTGACCCGGGACAGGGGGCACGAGAGCAGTACTTC. The J gene is TRBJ2-7, the V gene TRBV2; TRBD1 aligns across 12 bases. Per germline, CDR1 SNHLY and CDR2 FYNNEI. Trimming took 3 bases from V and 7 from J; bases not matched to a gene: 7. The CDR3 length is 15 residues.

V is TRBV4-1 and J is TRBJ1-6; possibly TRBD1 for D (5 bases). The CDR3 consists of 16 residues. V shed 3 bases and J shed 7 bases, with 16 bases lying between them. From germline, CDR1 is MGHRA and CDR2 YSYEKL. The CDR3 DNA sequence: TGCGCCAGCAGCCATATAGGACAATCGGACAATTCACCCCTCCACTTT. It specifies CASSHIGQSDNSPLHF.

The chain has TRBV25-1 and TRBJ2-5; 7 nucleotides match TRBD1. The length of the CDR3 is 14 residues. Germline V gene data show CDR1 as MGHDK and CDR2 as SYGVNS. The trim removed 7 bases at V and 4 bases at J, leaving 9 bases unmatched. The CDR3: CASTRQGVGETQYF. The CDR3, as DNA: TGTGCCAGCACAAGACAGGGAGTAGGAGAGACCCAGTACTTC.

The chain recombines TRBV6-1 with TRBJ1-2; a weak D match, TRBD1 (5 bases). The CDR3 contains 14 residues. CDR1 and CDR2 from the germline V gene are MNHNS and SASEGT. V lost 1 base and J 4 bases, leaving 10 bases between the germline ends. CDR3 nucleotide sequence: TGTGCCAGCAGTGAAGGGGCGGGGGTCTATGGCTACACCTTC. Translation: CASSEGAGVYGYTF.

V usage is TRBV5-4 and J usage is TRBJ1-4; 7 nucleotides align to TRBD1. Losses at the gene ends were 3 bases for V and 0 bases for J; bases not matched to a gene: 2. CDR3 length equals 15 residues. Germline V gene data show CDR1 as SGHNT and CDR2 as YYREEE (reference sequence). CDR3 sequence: CASSSGQPTNEKLFF. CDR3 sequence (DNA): TGTGCCAGCAGCTCGGGACAGCCAACTAATGAAAAACTGTTTTTT.

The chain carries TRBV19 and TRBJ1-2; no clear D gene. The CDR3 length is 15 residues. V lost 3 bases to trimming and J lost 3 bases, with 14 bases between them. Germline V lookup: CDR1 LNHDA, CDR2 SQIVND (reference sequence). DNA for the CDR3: TGTGCCAGTAGTATGGACCGGTTAAATTACTATGGCTACACCTTC. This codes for CASSMDRLNYYGYTF.

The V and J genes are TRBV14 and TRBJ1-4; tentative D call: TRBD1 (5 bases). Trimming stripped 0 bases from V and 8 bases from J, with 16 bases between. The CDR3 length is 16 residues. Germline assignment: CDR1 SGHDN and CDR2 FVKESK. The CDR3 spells CASSQDRKGLEEKLFF. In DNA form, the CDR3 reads TGTGCCAGCAGCCAAGATCGAAAGGGGCTCGAAGAAAAACTGTTTTTT.

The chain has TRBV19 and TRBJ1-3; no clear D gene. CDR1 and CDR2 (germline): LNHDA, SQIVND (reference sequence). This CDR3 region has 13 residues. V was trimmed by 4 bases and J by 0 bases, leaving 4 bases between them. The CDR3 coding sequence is TGTGCCAGTAGTACCCGCTCTGGAAACACCATATATTTT. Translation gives CASSTRSGNTIYF.

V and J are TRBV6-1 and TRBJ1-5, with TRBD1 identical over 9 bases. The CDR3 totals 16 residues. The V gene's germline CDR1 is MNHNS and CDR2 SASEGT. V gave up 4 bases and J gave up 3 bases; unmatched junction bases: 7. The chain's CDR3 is CASSGYWTGANQPQHF. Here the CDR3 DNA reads TGTGCCAGCAGTGGTTACTGGACAGGGGCCAATCAGCCCCAGCATTTT.

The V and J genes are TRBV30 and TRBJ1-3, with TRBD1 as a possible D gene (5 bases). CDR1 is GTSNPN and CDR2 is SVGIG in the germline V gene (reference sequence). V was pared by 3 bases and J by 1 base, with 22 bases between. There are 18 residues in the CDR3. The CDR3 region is CAWSTGGGAESSGNTIYF. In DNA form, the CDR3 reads TGTGCCTGGAGCACCGGGGGGGGAGCGGAATCTTCTGGAAACACCATATATTTT.

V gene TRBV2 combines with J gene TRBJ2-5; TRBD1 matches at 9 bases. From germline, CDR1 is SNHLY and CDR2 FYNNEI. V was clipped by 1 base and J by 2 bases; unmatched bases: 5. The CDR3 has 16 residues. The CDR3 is CASSEDRQGVQETQYF. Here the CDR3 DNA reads TGTGCCAGCAGTGAAGATAGACAGGGGGTTCAAGAGACCCAGTACTTC.

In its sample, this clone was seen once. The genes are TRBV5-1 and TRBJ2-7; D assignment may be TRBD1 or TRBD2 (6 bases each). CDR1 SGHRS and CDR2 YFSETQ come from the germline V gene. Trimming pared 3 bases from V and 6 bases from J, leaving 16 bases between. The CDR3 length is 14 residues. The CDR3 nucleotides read TGCGCCAGCAGCTCGGTCGGTGGGGGGCGCGAGCAGTACTTC. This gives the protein CASSSVGGGREQYF. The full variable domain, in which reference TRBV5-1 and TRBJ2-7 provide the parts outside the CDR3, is KAGVTQTPRYLIKTRGQQVTLSCSPISGHRSVSWYQQTPGQGLQFLFEYFSETQRNKGNFPGRFSGRQFSNSRSEMNVSTLELGDSALYLCASSSVGGGREQYFGPGTRLTVT.

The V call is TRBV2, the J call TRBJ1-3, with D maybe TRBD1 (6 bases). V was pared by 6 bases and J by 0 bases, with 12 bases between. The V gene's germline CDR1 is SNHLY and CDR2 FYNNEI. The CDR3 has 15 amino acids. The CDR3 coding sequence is TGTGCCAGCAGCGGGGGGGCTTTCTCTGGAAACACCATATATTTT. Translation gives CASSGGAFSGNTIYF.

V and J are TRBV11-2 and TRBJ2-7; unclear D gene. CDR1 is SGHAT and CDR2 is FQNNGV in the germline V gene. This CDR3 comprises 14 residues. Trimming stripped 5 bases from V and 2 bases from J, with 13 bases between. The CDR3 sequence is CASSPIGTAYEQYF. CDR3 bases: TGTGCCAGCAGCCCGATCGGTACAGCCTACGAGCAGTACTTC.

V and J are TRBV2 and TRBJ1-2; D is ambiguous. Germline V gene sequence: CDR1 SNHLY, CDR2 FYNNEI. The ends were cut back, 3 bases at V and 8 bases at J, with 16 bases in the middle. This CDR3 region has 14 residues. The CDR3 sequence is CASSEGNPYRGYTF. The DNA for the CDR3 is TGTGCCAGCAGTGAGGGGAACCCCTATCGGGGCTACACCTTC. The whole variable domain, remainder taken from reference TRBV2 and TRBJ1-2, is EPEVTQTPSHQVTQMGQEVILRCVPISNHLYFYWYRQILGQKVEFLVSFYNNEISEKSEIFDDQFSVERPDGSNFTLKIRSTKLEDSAMYFCASSEGNPYRGYTFGSGTRLTVV.

In DNA, the CDR3 is TGTGCCAGCAGGAGGACAGGGGGAGTCGAAAAACTGTTTTTT. It translates to CASRRTGGVEKLFF. The chain has TRBV6-5 and TRBJ1-4; 10 bases are shared with TRBD1. The V gene's germline CDR1 is MNHEY and CDR2 SVGAGI. Trimming removed 6 bases from V and 8 bases from J; junction bases left unmatched: 6. This CDR3 spans 14 amino acids.

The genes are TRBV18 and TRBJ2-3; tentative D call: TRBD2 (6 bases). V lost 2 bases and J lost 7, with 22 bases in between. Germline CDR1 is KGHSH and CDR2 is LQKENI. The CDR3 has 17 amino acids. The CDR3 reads CASSPRTISGTLNTQYF. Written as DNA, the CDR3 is TGTGCCAGCTCACCAAGGACTATTAGTGGCACACTGAATACGCAGTATTTT.

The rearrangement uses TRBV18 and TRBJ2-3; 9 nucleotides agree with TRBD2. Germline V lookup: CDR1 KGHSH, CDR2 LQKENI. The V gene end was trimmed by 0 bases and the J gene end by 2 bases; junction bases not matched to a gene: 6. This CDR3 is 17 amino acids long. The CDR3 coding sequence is TGTGCCAGCTCACCACCTGGAATAGCGGGGGTCACAGATACGCAGTATTTT. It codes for CASSPPGIAGVTDTQYF.